The rows below give T cell receptor beta chains drawn from one sample of a study of blood T cell repertoires in COVID-19. Only in-frame clones appear in the TCRdb table, and some are missing; sequencing was by immunoSEQ multiplex PCR. This table holds more than 85,000 clones, around nine tenths found once. Source material: peripheral blood. All receptors come from a man aged 50-59 years with active COVID-19. Both conserved end residues are part of each CDR3. A D gene is named only where the DNA matches it firmly.

j_gene | d_gene | v_gene | CDR3aa | CDR3nt
TRBJ2-5 | NA | TRBV6-5 | CASSFSGVVETQYF | TGTGCCAGCAGTTTCTCAGGGGTGGTAGAGACCCAGTACTTC
TRBJ2-5 | TRBD2 | TRBV4-2 | CASSQVSVGGEETQYF | TGTGCCAGCAGCCAAGTAAGCGTCGGGGGGGAAGAGACCCAGTACTTC
TRBJ1-6 | NA | TRBV9 | CASSPRVGGGNSPLHF | TGTGCCAGCAGCCCCAGGGTTGGGGGAGGTAATTCACCCCTCCACTTT
TRBJ1-1 | NA | TRBV5-5 | CASSLDRDAFF | TGTGCCAGCAGCTTGGACAGGGACGCTTTCTTT
TRBJ1-6 | NA | TRBV10-3 | CAISESGAGSNSPLHF | TGTGCCATCAGTGAGTCAGGGGCAGGATCAAATTCACCCCTCCACTTT
TRBJ2-3 | TRBD2 | TRBV3-1/TRBV3-2 | CASSQVPGGLADTQYF | TGTGCCAGCAGCCAAGTTCCGGGGGGGCTAGCAGATACGCAGTATTTT
TRBJ2-5 | TRBD1 | TRBV13 | CASSSGTGVIGETQYF | TGTGCCAGCAGCTCCGGGACAGGGGTTATCGGGGAGACCCAGTACTTC
TRBJ2-1 | TRBD1 | TRBV5-4 | CASSFRQGLDNEQFF | TGTGCCAGCAGCTTCAGACAGGGGTTGGACAATGAGCAGTTCTTC
TRBJ2-3 | TRBD1 | TRBV9 | CASSQDRGFADTQYF | TGTGCCAGCAGCCAGGACAGGGGATTTGCAGATACGCAGTATTTT
TRBJ2-6 | NA | TRBV5-1 | CASTLSGPGANVLTF | TGCGCCAGCACCTTAAGCGGCCCTGGGGCCAACGTCCTGACTTTC
TRBJ1-2 | TRBD1 | TRBV5-1 | CASSTGQGTIYGYTF | TGCGCCAGCAGCACCGGACAGGGGACCATATATGGCTACACCTTC
TRBJ2-7 | TRBD2 | TRBV2 | CARRVRGSYEQYF | TGTGCCCGGCGGGTGCGGGGGTCCTACGAGCAGTACTTC
TRBJ2-1 | TRBD2 | TRBV27 | CASKKPGLAGDRYNEQFF | TGTGCCAGCAAAAAGCCCGGACTAGCGGGTGACCGCTACAATGAGCAGTTCTTC
TRBJ1-5 | NA | TRBV6-5 | CASSSSGVRNQPQHF | TGTGCCAGCAGTTCCTCAGGGGTCCGTAATCAGCCCCAGCATTTT
TRBJ1-2 | TRBD1 | TRBV6-5 | CASGDRADEGGYTF | TGTGCCAGCGGGGACAGGGCGGATGAGGGCGGCTACACCTTC
TRBJ1-1 | NA | TRBV5-1 | CASSLMWVGRGEAFF | TGCGCCAGCAGCTTAATGTGGGTAGGGCGGGGAGAAGCTTTCTTT
TRBJ2-2 | NA | TRBV18 | CASSPQGTGELFF | TGTGCCAGCTCACCACAGGGGACCGGGGAGCTGTTTTTT
TRBJ2-6 | NA | TRBV24-1 | CATSSGSGANVLTF | TGTGCCACCAGTTCTGGGAGTGGGGCCAACGTCCTGACTTTC